This T cell receptor beta chain was captured by sequencing in a study of blood T cells in healthy people across ages. General study points: Naive T cell percentage by flow cytometry tracked strongly with beta diversity.

About this clonotype itself: Its antigen is not identified. The junction departs from germline at one end; a sequencing error may be responsible.

A sample-barcoded 5' primer and a J-beta primer mix were used in a second PCR of roughly 6 to 11 cycles. Via MiXCR, TCRdb re-called the 5' RACE reads, giving one row per CDR3 protein. The sample records a few hundred thousand distinct CDR3 sequences, around 27% being singletons. Germline V gene sequence: CDR1 ENHRY, CDR2 SYGVKD. The CDR3 is 12 residues long. These data were likewise used in another study, on T cells of mothers and their children.

Source material: blood. The chain uses TRBV10-3 and TRBJ2-7; the D gene could be TRBD1 or TRBD2 (6 bases each). This sequence originates from a boy aged 2-9 years in good health. CDR3 loop: CAIREGGYELYF. CDR3 coding DNA: TGTGCCATCAGAGAGGGGGGCTACGAGCTGTACTTC.